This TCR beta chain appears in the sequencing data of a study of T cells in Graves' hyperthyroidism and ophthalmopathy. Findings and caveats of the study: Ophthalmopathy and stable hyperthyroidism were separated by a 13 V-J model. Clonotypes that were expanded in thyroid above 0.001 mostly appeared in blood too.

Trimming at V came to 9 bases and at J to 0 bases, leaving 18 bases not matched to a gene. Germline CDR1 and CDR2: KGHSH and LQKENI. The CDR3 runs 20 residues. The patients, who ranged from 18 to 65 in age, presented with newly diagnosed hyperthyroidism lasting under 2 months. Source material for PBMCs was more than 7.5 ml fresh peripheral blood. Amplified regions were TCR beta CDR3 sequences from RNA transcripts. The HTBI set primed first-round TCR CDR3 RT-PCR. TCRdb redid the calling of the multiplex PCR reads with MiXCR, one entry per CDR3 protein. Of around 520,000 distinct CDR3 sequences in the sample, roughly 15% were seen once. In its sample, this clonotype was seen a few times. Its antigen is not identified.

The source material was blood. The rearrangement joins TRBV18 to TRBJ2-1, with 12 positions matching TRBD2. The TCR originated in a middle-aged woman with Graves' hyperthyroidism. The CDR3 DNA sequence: TGTGCCAGTGCCATGATCGGGCTAGCGGGAGGGCCGCGCTCCTACAATGAGCAGTTCTTC. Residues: CASAMIGLAGGPRSYNEQFF.